A single sample gave rise to the 11 T cell receptor beta chains below, sequenced in a study of T cell responses to AZD1222 COVID-19 vaccine listed by TCRdb under 2021. The receptor library was made with the immunoSEQ multiplex PCR assay. Entries here come from immuneACCESS through TCRdb and include only in-frame sequences with V and J called. Some clones fail to appear in such tables; in the studies checked, an unresolved V gene covers under half of the shortfall, and the cause of the remainder is unknown. Present in this sample are 87,000 or so clones, almost 90% of which were seen just once. Together, the top ten hold roughly 8.1% of the sample. Reading the label with the study, this specimen's time point is: baseline before first vaccination. This specimen was peripheral blood, taken on day 0 of AZD1222 vaccination. The receptors here all came from an adult in good health.

The V call is TRBV4-1, the J call TRBJ2-2; TRBD1 agrees at 7 bases. Germline assignment: CDR1 MGHRA and CDR2 YSYEKL. The CDR3 sequence is 16 residues long. V gave up 3 bases and J gave up 6 bases; unmatched junction bases: 10. This CDR3 is CASSHRRQGESGELFF. The CDR3 bases are TGCGCCAGCAGCCACCGACGACAGGGTGAATCCGGGGAGCTGTTTTTT.

This clone was picked up a small number of times. The V and J genes are TRBV12-5 and TRBJ1-5, with TRBD1 as a possible D gene (6 bases). CDR1 LGHNT and CDR2 FRNRAP come from the germline V gene. This CDR3 has 19 amino acids. V was clipped by 5 bases and J by 0 bases, with 23 bases between them. The CDR3 sequence: CASGLQLRGAHYSNQPQHF. The CDR3 coding sequence is TGTGCTAGTGGTCTCCAACTAAGGGGGGCCCATTATAGCAATCAGCCCCAGCATTTT.

The V and J genes are TRBV2 and TRBJ2-3; D is ambiguous. The CDR3 runs 12 residues. Deletions cut 4 bases from V and 4 bases from J, with 6 bases between. The germline CDR1 and CDR2 sequences are SNHLY and FYNNEI. CDR3 residues: CASSGVPDTQYF. The CDR3 bases are TGTGCCAGCAGTGGAGTGCCAGATACGCAGTATTTT.

This rearrangement joins TRBV23-1 to TRBJ1-1, with TRBD1 identical over 9 bases. TRBV23-1 is identified as an open reading frame with a role that is uncertain. With V trimmed by 1 base and J by 2 bases, 8 bases remained unmatched. The CDR3 is made up of 17 amino acids. The CDR3 spells CASSQFRDRAKNTEAFF. The CDR3 bases are TGCGCCAGCAGTCAATTCCGGGACAGGGCGAAAAACACTGAAGCTTTCTTT.

V usage is TRBV2 and J usage is TRBJ1-2; D is ambiguous. V was pared by 3 bases and J by 4 bases, with 9 bases between. CDR3 size: 13 residues. Germline V gene data show CDR1 as SNHLY and CDR2 as FYNNEI. The DNA for the CDR3 is TGTGCCAGCAGTGATAACACGGTCTATGGCTACACCTTC. Its protein is CASSDNTVYGYTF.

J is TRBJ2-1 and V is TRBV9, with 10 bases aligning to TRBD2. Germline V CDR1 and CDR2: SGDLS, YYNGEE. The V segment lost 0 bases and the J segment 2 bases; nucleotides outside the gene matches: 2. The CDR3 contains 16 residues. The CDR3, as DNA: TGTGCCAGCAGCGTAGGGCTAGCGGGGGCCTACAATGAGCAGTTCTTC. Its protein product is CASSVGLAGAYNEQFF.

This clone was picked up one time. The chain employs TRBV3-1 (or the pseudogene TRBV3-2) and TRBJ1-6; the D is unclear. The germline CDR1 and CDR2 sequences are LGHDT and YNNKEL (reference sequence). V lost 0 bases and J lost 5, with 20 bases in between. The CDR3 consists of 19 residues. The CDR3 here is CASSQEGQALNPNNSPLHF. CDR3 in DNA: TGTGCCAGCAGCCAAGAGGGTCAGGCCCTAAACCCTAATAATTCACCCCTCCACTTT.

The chain couples TRBV7-2 to TRBJ2-7; D is perhaps TRBD1 (5 bases). Trimming removed 2 bases at V and 2 bases at J, with 10 bases between. CDR1 and CDR2 (germline): SGHTA, FQGNSA. The CDR3 contains 14 residues. The CDR3 here is CASSLRQSTYEQYF. The CDR3 region has the DNA TGTGCCAGCAGCTTAAGACAGTCAACCTACGAGCAGTACTTC.

In regard to this clone: Additional DNA sequences in this sample encode the identical CDR3. This chain links TRBV29-1 with TRBJ1-2, with TRBD1 matching 7 bases. Trimming at V came to 4 bases and at J to 2 bases, leaving 4 bases not matched to a gene. The CDR3 has 13 residues. Germline V lookup: CDR1 SQVTM, CDR2 ANQGSEA. CDR3 loop: CSVGTGGNYGYTF. CDR3 in DNA: TGCAGCGTTGGGACAGGAGGCAACTATGGCTACACCTTC.

This clone has just a few counts. The V call is TRBV27, the J call TRBJ1-6; 9 bases are shared with TRBD1. CDR3 length: 16 residues. V lost 11 bases to trimming and J lost 8 bases; unmatched junction nucleotides: 16. Looked up from germline, CDR1 is MNHEY and CDR2 is SMNVEV (reference sequence). The DNA for the CDR3 is TGTGCCCCCTATTACACAGGGGGCAAGGGTTATTCACCCCTCCACTTT. As protein: CAPYYTGGKGYSPLHF.

This rearrangement joins TRBV6-1 to TRBJ1-5; no clear D gene. The CDR3 is 14 residues long. V lost 3 bases to trimming and J lost 1 base, with 7 bases between them. CDR1 MNHNS and CDR2 SASEGT come from the germline V gene. CDR3 amino acids: CASSDRWSNQPQHF. For the CDR3, the DNA is TGTGCCAGCAGTGACAGGTGGAGCAATCAGCCCCAGCATTTT.